Below, 13 T cell receptor beta chains from the same sample are listed, as sequenced in a study of shared clonotypes between healthy human individuals. Clones were sequenced by immunoSEQ multiplex PCR, and TCRdb holds only the in-frame ones, with some missing. Found here are some 2.1 million clones, 85% to 95% of them singletons; the top ten hold around 0.13%. Source material: naive CD4+ T cells sorted from blood. Subset noted: CD45RA+ positively selected. Receptor source: a man aged 18 to 30 in good health.

V usage is TRBV6-1 and J usage is TRBJ2-7; either TRBD1 or TRBD2 may fit D (5 bases each). This CDR3 is 13 amino acids long. Trimming shortened V by 2 bases and J by 7 bases, and 12 bases separated the two germline ends. Germline V gives CDR1 MNHNS, CDR2 SASEGT. The CDR3 bases are TGTGCCAGCAGTGAATATGGGGGTACGGAGCAGTACTTC. This gives the protein CASSEYGGTEQYF.

This clone appeared once. The same CDR3 can be traced to other DNA sequences in this sample. V gene TRBV9 combines with J gene TRBJ1-3; 7 nucleotides match TRBD1. There are 16 residues in the CDR3. CDR1 and CDR2 (germline): SGDLS, YYNGEE. Trimming cost V 2 bases and J 0 bases; bases outside gene matches: 5. The CDR3 DNA follows: TGTGCCAGCAGCGTCGGTACAGGGGTCTCTGGAAACACCATATATTTT. Amino acids: CASSVGTGVSGNTIYF.

The chain combines TRBV6-1 with TRBJ2-1, with 7 bases aligning to TRBD2. Germline CDR1 reads MNHNS; CDR2 reads SASEGT. V gave up 3 bases and J gave up 0 bases; unmatched junction bases: 8. This CDR3 comprises 17 residues. The CDR3 is CASSEIVGGSSYNEQFF. The DNA for the CDR3 is TGTGCCAGCAGTGAGATTGTGGGAGGGAGCTCCTACAATGAGCAGTTCTTC.

The rearrangement uses TRBV7-9 and TRBJ2-7, with 11 bases that match TRBD1. Germline V gives CDR1 SEHNR, CDR2 FQNEAQ (reference sequence). V shed 5 bases and J 4 bases; nucleotides not matched to a gene: 10. The CDR3 consists of 16 residues. Here the CDR3 reads CASSVQPGQGVYEQYF. CDR3 sequence (DNA): TGTGCCAGCAGCGTACAACCGGGACAGGGGGTTTACGAGCAGTACTTC.

This chain uses TRBV4-1 with TRBJ2-5; D perhaps matches TRBD1 (6 bases). V lost 0 bases, J lost 5 bases, and 19 bases lay in between. The CDR3 length is 17 residues. Germline V CDR1 and CDR2: MGHRA, YSYEKL. The CDR3 loop reads CASSQDIPGAIKETQYF. CDR3 nucleotide sequence: TGCGCCAGCAGCCAAGATATCCCAGGGGCGATTAAGGAGACCCAGTACTTC.

This chain joins TRBV30 and TRBJ2-7; D is perhaps TRBD1 or TRBD2 (6 bases each). CDR1 and CDR2 (germline): GTSNPN, SVGIG (reference sequence). The CDR3 extends over 14 amino acids. Between the trimmed V and J ends, which lost 2 bases and 1 base, there was a span of 12 bases. The CDR3 DNA reads TGTGCCTGGAGTCCCGGGGGCATTTCCTACGAGCAGTACTTC. It yields the protein CAWSPGGISYEQYF.

The rearrangement joins TRBV6-5 to TRBJ2-7, with D perhaps being TRBD1 or TRBD2 (6 bases each). V was trimmed by 10 bases and J by 12 bases, leaving 19 bases between them. The CDR3 loop spans 11 amino acids. Looked up from germline, CDR1 is MNHEY and CDR2 is SVGAGI. The CDR3 is CAIRGGTYLYF. DNA for the CDR3: TGTGCCATCAGGGGCGGGACATATTTGTACTTC.

This clone occurred once. The chain couples TRBV7-9 to TRBJ2-3; the match to TRBD2 covers 11 bases. The CDR3 totals 16 residues. Per germline, CDR1 SEHNR and CDR2 FQNEAQ (reference sequence). Trimming took 3 bases from V and 1 from J; bases not matched to a gene: 3. The CDR3 region is CASSFSGGAGTDTQYF. The CDR3 DNA reads as TGTGCCAGCAGCTTTAGCGGGGGGGCGGGCACAGATACGCAGTATTTT.

The chain uses TRBV7-2 and TRBJ2-1; 13 bases are a match to TRBD2. The germline CDR1 and CDR2 sequences are SGHTA and FQGNSA. Germline trimming cut 5 bases from V and 7 bases from J; bases unmatched to any gene: 2. The CDR3 covers 14 residues. CDR3 sequence reads: CASSRGLAGNEQFF. CDR3 bases: TGTGCCAGCAGCCGGGGACTAGCGGGAAATGAGCAGTTCTTC.

This chain links TRBV6-6 with TRBJ1-5, with D possibly being TRBD1 (6 bases). This CDR3 has 13 residues. With 4 bases removed from V and 4 bases from J, the gap between germline ends came to 8 bases. CDR1 MNHNY and CDR2 SVGAGI come from the germline V gene (reference sequence). The CDR3 sequence: CASSSQGNQPQHF. Here the CDR3 DNA reads TGTGCCAGCAGTTCACAGGGAAATCAGCCCCAGCATTTT.

The V call is TRBV12-5, the J call TRBJ2-7; 11 bases are a match to TRBD2. V shed 7 bases and J 3 bases; nucleotides not matched to a gene: 11. The CDR3 totals 16 residues. CDR1 and CDR2 from the germline V gene are LGHNT and FRNRAP. The DNA of the CDR3 is TGTGCTAGTGCTGGGCTAGCGGGAGGAATTTACTACGAGCAGTACTTC. This gives the protein CASAGLAGGIYYEQYF.

The chain employs TRBV14 and TRBJ1-2; D remains unclear. CDR1 and CDR2 (germline): SGHDN, FVKESK. The V and J ends lost 4 bases and 2 bases respectively, with 14 bases between them. The CDR3 covers 15 residues. The DNA of the CDR3 is TGTGCCAGCAGCCCCATTAGTTGGTACAACTATGGCTACACCTTC. Residues: CASSPISWYNYGYTF.

As DNA, the CDR3 is TGTGCTAGTGCCACCGGAGCGGGAGGTATAGATACGCAGTATTTT. It specifies CASATGAGGIDTQYF. The rearrangement uses TRBV12-5 and TRBJ2-3; TRBD2 agrees at 9 bases. The germline gives CDR1 LGHNT, CDR2 FRNRAP. This CDR3 is built from 15 residues. Trimming at V came to 7 bases and at J to 5 bases, leaving 10 bases not matched to a gene.